These 22 T cell receptor delta chains were all obtained from the same sample, sequenced in a study of Vδ1+ human thymocytes. Whole-study findings and limits: In the thymus, TRG and TRD repertoires looked highly polyclonal with Gaussian CDR3 lengths.

RNA was extracted from the cells and then reverse transcribed. Pooled V-gene forward primers with one constant-region reverse primer generated the CDR3 amplicons by multiplex PCR. TCRdb re-called clones from the multiplex PCR reads using CATT. Here the sample spans about 25,000 delta-chain clones, around 28% being singletons. Their recognized antigens are unknown. The material sequenced was Vdelta1+ gamma-delta thymocytes from the thymus. The subset was: FACS-sorted CD3+ TCRalphabeta- TCRVdelta1+ TCRVdelta2- thymocytes. These receptors all come from a boy younger than two who had congenital heart surgery.

This clone showed up just a few times. The chain combines TRDV1 with TRDJ1, with TRDD3 matching 9 bases. The V gene's germline CDR1 is TSWWSYY and CDR2 QGS. CDR3 length equals 20 residues. Unmatched junction bases numbered 18, after V lost 0 bases and J lost 4 bases. CDR3 coding DNA: TGTGCTCTTGGGGAACTAGACCTACGACGCCCTGGGGGATTTAGCGATAAACTCATCTTT. It specifies CALGELDLRRPGGFSDKLIF.

V gene TRDV1 combines with J gene TRDJ1; 8 bases are a match to TRDD3. This CDR3 is built from 20 residues. V lost 5 bases to trimming and J lost 4 bases; unmatched junction nucleotides: 24. The V gene's germline CDR1 is TSWWSYY and CDR2 QGS. CDR3 sequence reads: CALGPPVGLRRGGSFDKLIF. In nucleotides, the CDR3 is TGTGCTCTTGGGCCCCCCGTGGGACTAAGACGTGGGGGATCCTTCGATAAACTCATCTTT.

The rearrangement joins TRDV1 to TRDJ1, with 10 bases matching TRDD3. The germline V gene has CDR1 TSWWSYY and CDR2 QGS. Trimming took 6 bases from V and 0 from J; bases not matched to a gene: 16. The CDR3 runs to 19 residues. The CDR3 protein is CALGLRRGDTSIYTDKLIF. The CDR3, as DNA: TGTGCTCTTGGCCTCAGACGGGGGGATACGTCCATTTACACCGATAAACTCATCTTT.

This clone was counted a few times. V is TRDV1 and J is TRDJ1; TRDD3 agrees at 12 bases. The V and J ends lost 1 base and 0 bases, in that order; junction bases with no gene match: 27. CDR1 and CDR2 (germline): TSWWSYY, QGS. The CDR3 covers 25 residues. In nucleotides, the CDR3 is TGTGCTCTTGGGGAACCTCTACATCATACTGGGGGATACAAAATCCCCGAGGGGTACACCGATAAACTCATCTTT. Its protein is CALGEPLHHTGGYKIPEGYTDKLIF.

This chain joins TRDV1 and TRDJ1, with D possibly matching TRDD3 (5 bases). The CDR3 totals 22 residues. Deletions cut 0 bases from V and 2 bases from J, with 31 bases between. The V gene's germline CDR1 is TSWWSYY and CDR2 QGS. CDR3 nucleotide sequence: TGTGCTCTTGGGGAACTAGGGCCTCCCCAGATCCCTGTCTGCGGGGGGACCGATAAACTCATCTTT. As protein: CALGELGPPQIPVCGGTDKLIF.

The table lists this clone with a few counts. The rearrangement links TRDV1 to TRDJ1, with D possibly being TRDD3 (6 bases). Germline values: CDR1 TSWWSYY, CDR2 QGS. This CDR3 has 18 residues. Trimming pared 11 bases from V and 0 bases from J, leaving 28 bases between. CDR3 in DNA: TGTGCTACCTCTCCGAGGGGGGGACAAGGACCTTACACCGATAAACTCATCTTT. This sequence encodes CATSPRGGQGPYTDKLIF.

Note on this clone: A read error may be the cause here, since a much bigger clone is one base away. The rearrangement uses TRDV1 and TRDJ1, with D perhaps matching TRDD3 (5 bases). V shed 0 bases and J shed 8 bases, with 13 bases lying between them. The CDR3 runs 14 residues. Germline loops: CDR1 TSWWSYY, CDR2 QGS. The CDR3, as DNA: TGTGCTCTTGGGGAACTTGGGTGGGGCAGGAAACTCATCTTT. Translation gives CALGELGWGRKLIF.

Turning to this clone: Other DNA sequences from this sample encode an identical CDR3 as well. The chain recombines TRDV1 with TRDJ1; 8 positions match TRDD3. The CDR3 sequence is 20 residues long. Per the germline V gene, CDR1 is TSWWSYY and CDR2 is QGS. V dropped 1 base and J dropped 1; count of bases not matched to a gene: 17. CDR3 DNA sequence: TGTGCTCTTGGGGAACGTATAGGTGTGGGATACGCTCCCCGCACCGATAAACTCATCTTT. This gives the protein CALGERIGVGYAPRTDKLIF.

Only a few counts were recorded for this clone. The V and J genes are TRDV1 and TRDJ1, with 7 bases that match TRDD3. Germline loops: CDR1 TSWWSYY, CDR2 QGS. The CDR3 consists of 17 residues. After removal of 5 bases from V and 5 bases from J, the junction contained 17 bases not matched to a gene. In DNA, the CDR3 is TGTGCTCTTGGGCAATCTCCGGGGGATCCGGGAAAAGATAAACTCATCTTT. As protein: CALGQSPGDPGKDKLIF.

J is TRDJ1 and V is TRDV2; D remains ambiguous. The CDR3 spans 10 residues. The germline gives CDR1 GEAIGNYY, CDR2 EKD. CDR3 coding DNA: TGTGCAAGGGGCCCCGCTAACCTCATCTTT. As protein: CARGPANLIF.

The chain uses TRDV1 and TRDJ1, with TRDD3 identical over 13 bases. The ends lost 2 bases at V and 0 bases at J; junction bases unmatched: 9. Germline V lookup: CDR1 TSWWSYY, CDR2 QGS. This CDR3 contains 19 residues. The CDR3 bases are TGTGCTCTTGGGGAAATTTCCTACTGGGGGATACGGAACACCGATAAACTCATCTTT. Its protein product is CALGEISYWGIRNTDKLIF.

For this clone: One end of the junction is discordant with germline, which a read error may explain. The chain joins TRDV1 to TRDJ1; maybe TRDD3 (6 bases). The CDR3 totals 20 residues. CDR1 and CDR2 (germline): TSWWSYY, QGS. As DNA, the CDR3 is TGTGCTCCTGGGGAACGCTCTTCTACCCAAGGGGGACCGTACACCGATAAACTCATCTTT. Protein: CAPGERSSTQGGPYTDKLIF.

The gene calls are TRDV1 and TRDJ1, with 7 bases fitting TRDD3. V gave up 3 bases and J gave up 0 bases; unmatched junction bases: 10. Germline assignment: CDR1 TSWWSYY and CDR2 QGS. The CDR3 covers 17 residues. In nucleotides, the CDR3 is TGTGCTCTTGGGGATCGATATTTACTGGGGTACACCGATAAACTCATCTTT. This gives the protein CALGDRYLLGYTDKLIF.

The genes are TRDV1 and TRDJ1; tentative D call: TRDD3 (5 bases). The V end lost 0 bases, the J end lost 2 bases, and 31 bases lay between the germline ends. The CDR3 covers 22 residues. Germline V gene data show CDR1 as TSWWSYY and CDR2 as QGS. This CDR3 is CALGELARNYQRFGGRTDKLIF. CDR3 nucleotides: TGTGCTCTTGGGGAACTCGCCCGCAACTACCAACGATTCGGGGGTCGTACCGATAAACTCATCTTT.

This clone has just a few counts. The V and J genes are TRDV1 and TRDJ1; no clear D gene. This CDR3 has 13 residues. V lost 2 bases, J lost 3 bases, and 7 bases lay in between. CDR1 is TSWWSYY, CDR2 QGS, per germline. Here the CDR3 reads CALGEVWADKLIF. The CDR3 DNA sequence: TGTGCTCTTGGGGAAGTGTGGGCCGATAAACTCATCTTT.

The table lists this clone with a few counts. The chain joins TRDV1 to TRDJ1, with 9 positions matching TRDD3. V gave up 5 bases and J gave up 0 bases; unmatched junction bases: 16. The CDR3 is 19 amino acids. CDR1 and CDR2 (germline): TSWWSYY, QGS. CDR3 protein: CALGNRRLLGDAYTDKLIF. The CDR3 DNA sequence: TGTGCTCTTGGGAACAGAAGACTACTGGGGGACGCGTACACCGATAAACTCATCTTT.

This chain connects TRDV1 to TRDJ1; 9 bases are shared with TRDD2. Per the germline V gene, CDR1 is TSWWSYY and CDR2 is QGS. Losses at the gene ends were 4 bases for V and 4 bases for J; bases not matched to a gene: 31. CDR3 length: 23 residues. The CDR3 nucleotides read TGTGCTCTTGGGGGCCTTCCTACGTTTGCGGATCGATCTGGAGGACTTTGGGACGATAAACTCATCTTT. Translated: CALGGLPTFADRSGGLWDDKLIF.

Turning to this clone: This may be a read error, as it is one base from a much larger clone. The chain carries TRDV2 and TRDJ3; 9 nucleotides line up with TRDD3. Germline V gene data show CDR1 as GEAIGNYY and CDR2 as EKD. After removal of 5 bases from V and 0 bases from J, the junction contained 25 bases not matched to a gene. This CDR3 comprises 24 residues. The CDR3 region is CACGWKSYSGIRSLSSWDTRQMFF. DNA for the CDR3: TGTGCCTGTGGCTGGAAGTCTTATTCGGGGATACGCTCCCTGAGCTCCTGGGACACCCGACAGATGTTTTTC.

To note about this clone: A read error may produce the germline difference seen at one junction end. The gene calls are TRDV1 and TRDJ1; TRDD3 is a possible D gene (8 bases). From germline, CDR1 is TSWWSYY and CDR2 QGS. This CDR3 has 15 residues. The CDR3 loop is CAPGELLPGGGKLIF. The DNA of the CDR3 is TGTGCTCCTGGGGAACTCCTTCCTGGGGGAGGTAAACTCATCTTT.

The chain combines TRDV1 with TRDJ1; D gene unclear. Trimming removed 4 bases from V and 0 bases from J, with 6 bases in between. CDR3 length equals 13 residues. Germline assignment: CDR1 TSWWSYY and CDR2 QGS. As DNA, the CDR3 is TGTGCTCTTGGGGGACAGTACACCGATAAACTCATCTTT. It encodes CALGGQYTDKLIF.

A word on this clone: This could be a read error, since a much larger clone is one nucleotide away. V and J are TRDV2 and TRDJ2; 10 bases align to TRDD3. Germline V gene sequence: CDR1 GEAIGNYY, CDR2 EKD. This CDR3 has 21 amino acids. With V trimmed by 3 bases and J by 0 bases, 18 bases remained unmatched. The CDR3 loop is CACDSVEGGDTPSSLTAQLFF. As DNA, the CDR3 is TGTGCCTGTGACTCCGTGGAGGGGGGGGATACGCCTTCTTCTTTGACAGCACAACTCTTCTTT.

The sample holds a few counts of this clone. The rearrangement joins TRDV1 to TRDJ1, with 9 positions matching TRDD3. The CDR3 extends over 20 amino acids. Germline V gene sequence: CDR1 TSWWSYY, CDR2 QGS. V shed 2 bases, J shed 7 bases, and the junction held 23 bases outside the gene matches. Here the CDR3 DNA reads TGTGCTCTTGGGGAAGGATCAAGTTCCTGCGTAGGGGGATACTGCGGTAAACTCATCTTT. This codes for CALGEGSSSCVGGYCGKLIF.